The 3 T cell receptor beta chains below were found in one sample sequenced in a study of T-cell memory formation after mild COVID-19. TCRdb passed the 5' RACE reads through MiXCR, listing each CDR3 protein once. The profile shows 300,000 to 400,000 distinct CDR3 sequences, around 13% of them singletons. Sequenced input: PBMCs or a T cell subset sorted from them (not recorded which). The receptors stem from a man aged 18 to 35 who had mild COVID-19 (a few samples of this study predate the infection). Cell type and time point are not known.

This clonotype was picked up a small number of times. The rearrangement links TRBV5-1 to TRBJ2-7; 8 bases map to TRBD1. Germline V gene lookup returns CDR1 SGHRS and CDR2 YFSETQ. This CDR3 has 13 residues. The J segment lost 6 bases and the V segment lost 0 bases, leaving 2 bases of the junction unmatched. CDR3: CASSLGQGAEQYV. For the CDR3, the DNA is TGCGCCAGCAGCTTGGGGCAGGGGGCCGAGCAGTACGTC.

In its sample, this clonotype was seen a few times. V gene TRBV4-1 combines with J gene TRBJ1-5; no firm D call. Trimming pared 8 bases from V and 7 bases from J, leaving 15 bases between. Germline V gene sequence: CDR1 MGHRA, CDR2 YSYEKL. This CDR3 region has 13 residues. The CDR3 DNA follows: TGCGCCAGCTCCGTTTGGGGTGGCCAGCCCCAGCATTTT. The encoded protein is CASSVWGGQPQHF.

The chain couples TRBV6-1 to TRBJ2-7, with D tentatively TRBD1 or TRBD2 (6 bases each). The germline gives CDR1 MNHNS, CDR2 SASEGT. Trimming took off 4 bases at V and 5 bases at J, with 24 bases between the two ends. The CDR3 extends over 17 amino acids. The CDR3 is CASSAGARTFVSDEQYF. CDR3 bases: TGTGCCAGCAGTGCGGGGGCCCGAACATTCGTATCCGACGAGCAGTACTTC.